This is a list of T cell receptor beta chains from one sample in a study of vaccination and CD4 T cells after COVID-19. TCRdb re-analysed the PCR reads in MiXCR, keeping a single row per CDR3 protein. Of 25,000 or so distinct CDR3 sequences listed, roughly 50% are singletons. This sample comprised CD4+ T cells from blood, obtained about 7 months after SARS-CoV-2 vaccination. The receptors were sampled from a human donor who had recovered from COVID-19. Both conserved end residues are part of each CDR3. Fields, in order: J gene, V gene, clone size, D gene, CDR3 DNA, CDR3 protein. D genes are given only for firm matches. Only some rows state a clone size, as once, few, many or a class for expanded clones.

j_gene: TRBJ2-7; v_gene: TRBV6-1; abundance: few; d_gene: -; CDR3nt: TGTGCCAGCAGGCGAAGCGGTGACTACGAGCAGTACTTC; CDR3aa: CASRRSGDYEQYF
j_gene: TRBJ2-7; v_gene: TRBV20-1; abundance: few; d_gene: TRBD1; CDR3nt: TGCAGTGCTAGTGACCCCGGGACAGGGGTCAACGAGCAGTACTTC; CDR3aa: CSASDPGTGVNEQYF
j_gene: TRBJ1-2; v_gene: TRBV20-1; abundance: -; d_gene: -; CDR3nt: TGCAGTGCTAGCTTTTCAGGGCCGGGCTATGGCTACACCTTC; CDR3aa: CSASFSGPGYGYTF
j_gene: TRBJ2-7; v_gene: TRBV2; abundance: -; d_gene: -; CDR3nt: TGTGCCAGCAGTGGCAGGGGAGGATTCGTTCAGTACTTC; CDR3aa: CASSGRGGFVQYF
j_gene: TRBJ1-6; v_gene: TRBV6-2/TRBV6-3; abundance: -; d_gene: -; CDR3nt: TGTGCCAGCAGTTACTTCGGGGGGACACCCCTCCACTTT; CDR3aa: CASSYFGGTPLHF
j_gene: TRBJ1-6; v_gene: TRBV27; abundance: -; d_gene: TRBD1; CDR3nt: TGTGCAAGCAGCTGGGACAGGGTGAATGTTTCACCCCTCCACTTT; CDR3aa: CASSWDRVNVSPLHF
j_gene: TRBJ1-5; v_gene: TRBV19; abundance: -; d_gene: -; CDR3nt: TGTGCCAGTAGTATTGGGACTCCGGTTCAAGGGCCCCAGCATTTT; CDR3aa: CASSIGTPVQGPQHF
j_gene: TRBJ2-7; v_gene: TRBV6-1; abundance: -; d_gene: -; CDR3nt: TGTGCCAGCAGCACCGGGGCCTCCTACGAGCAGTACTTC; CDR3aa: CASSTGASYEQYF
j_gene: TRBJ1-5; v_gene: TRBV24-1; abundance: -; d_gene: -; CDR3nt: TGTGCCACCAGTGATTCCTACAGTGATTACCAGCATTTT; CDR3aa: CATSDSYSDYQHF
j_gene: TRBJ2-1; v_gene: TRBV7-2; abundance: -; d_gene: -; CDR3nt: TGTGCCAGCAGCTTAGCTCGGCGAAATGAGCAGTTCTTC; CDR3aa: CASSLARRNEQFF
j_gene: TRBJ2-7; v_gene: TRBV20-1; abundance: -; d_gene: TRBD2; CDR3nt: TGCAGTGCTAGGGCAGCGGGAGAGGGGTTCGAGCAGTACTTC; CDR3aa: CSARAAGEGFEQYF
j_gene: TRBJ1-1; v_gene: TRBV20-1; abundance: -; d_gene: -; CDR3nt: TGCAGTGCTAAACTGGGGCGGGAAGCTTTCTTT; CDR3aa: CSAKLGREAFF
j_gene: TRBJ2-7; v_gene: TRBV27; abundance: -; d_gene: TRBD1; CDR3nt: TGTGCCAGCACCACCACAGGGGGCGGCGAGCAGTACTTC; CDR3aa: CASTTTGGGEQYF
j_gene: TRBJ2-7; v_gene: TRBV15; abundance: few; d_gene: -; CDR3nt: TGTGCCACCATGGGACGGAACTACGAGCAGTACTTC; CDR3aa: CATMGRNYEQYF
j_gene: TRBJ1-2; v_gene: TRBV28; abundance: -; d_gene: -; CDR3nt: TGTGCCAGCAGTTTATTGGGCAGGGGATGGGACTATGGCTACACCTTC; CDR3aa: CASSLLGRGWDYGYTF
j_gene: TRBJ2-1; v_gene: TRBV20-1; abundance: -; d_gene: TRBD2; CDR3nt: TGCAGTGCTAGTGGGCTAGCGGGTGCCGTGAGCTCCTACAATGAGCAGTTCTTC; CDR3aa: CSASGLAGAVSSYNEQFF
j_gene: TRBJ2-1; v_gene: TRBV20-1; abundance: -; d_gene: TRBD2; CDR3nt: TGCAGTGCTAGGGATCCGACTAGCGGGAGTTACAATGAGCAGTTCTTC; CDR3aa: CSARDPTSGSYNEQFF
j_gene: TRBJ2-2; v_gene: TRBV7-9; abundance: few; d_gene: -; CDR3nt: TGTGCCAGCAGCTTAGGGGGGAGCGCTAACACCGGGGAGCTGTTTTTT; CDR3aa: CASSLGGSANTGELFF
j_gene: TRBJ1-1; v_gene: TRBV15; abundance: -; d_gene: -; CDR3nt: TGTGCCACCAGCTCCTGGGGGAACACTGAAGCTTTCTTT; CDR3aa: CATSSWGNTEAFF
j_gene: TRBJ2-3; v_gene: TRBV28; abundance: few; d_gene: -; CDR3nt: TGTGCCAGCAGTTTCCGCCCAGATACGCAGTATTTT; CDR3aa: CASSFRPDTQYF
j_gene: TRBJ2-2; v_gene: TRBV24-1; abundance: -; d_gene: -; CDR3nt: TGTGCCACCAGTGATTTGGGACTACACACCGGGGAGCTGTTTTTT; CDR3aa: CATSDLGLHTGELFF
j_gene: TRBJ2-1; v_gene: TRBV20-1; abundance: -; d_gene: TRBD2; CDR3nt: TGCAGTGCTAGTAAGGCTAGCGGGCCTTACAATGAGCAGTTCTTC; CDR3aa: CSASKASGPYNEQFF
j_gene: TRBJ2-3; v_gene: TRBV6-1; abundance: -; d_gene: TRBD2; CDR3nt: TGTGCCAGCAGCCTTCGGACTAGCGGAGTCACAGATACGCAGTATTTT; CDR3aa: CASSLRTSGVTDTQYF
j_gene: TRBJ2-6; v_gene: TRBV27; abundance: once; d_gene: -; CDR3nt: TGTGCCAGCAGTCGGGACTCTGGGGCCAACGTCCTGACTTTC; CDR3aa: CASSRDSGANVLTF
j_gene: TRBJ1-5; v_gene: TRBV6-1; abundance: -; d_gene: -; CDR3nt: TGTGCCAGGTACGAGGGGGGCAATAGCAATCAGCCCCAGCATTTT; CDR3aa: CARYEGGNSNQPQHF
j_gene: TRBJ2-5; v_gene: TRBV4-3; abundance: -; d_gene: -; CDR3nt: TGCGCCAGCAGCCAAGATGATACGGGGGAGACCCAGTACTTC; CDR3aa: CASSQDDTGETQYF
j_gene: TRBJ2-7; v_gene: TRBV7-8; abundance: few; d_gene: -; CDR3nt: TGTGCCAGCTCGGTTGCTGAACTCTACGAGCAGTACTTC; CDR3aa: CASSVAELYEQYF
j_gene: TRBJ2-1; v_gene: TRBV28; abundance: -; d_gene: TRBD1; CDR3nt: TGTGCCAGCAGTGGGATCGGTACAGGGGGCTTAGATGAGCAGTTCTTC; CDR3aa: CASSGIGTGGLDEQFF
j_gene: TRBJ2-1; v_gene: TRBV20-1; abundance: few; d_gene: TRBD2; CDR3nt: TGCAGCCCCCCTAGCGGGAGGGCCGATAATGAGCAGTTCTTC; CDR3aa: CSPPSGRADNEQFF
j_gene: TRBJ2-7; v_gene: TRBV20-1; abundance: -; d_gene: TRBD2; CDR3nt: TGCAGTGCTAGGGGAGCGGGAGAGCTTCCCTACGAGCAGTACTTC; CDR3aa: CSARGAGELPYEQYF
j_gene: TRBJ2-3; v_gene: TRBV7-8; abundance: few; d_gene: TRBD1; CDR3nt: TGTGCCAGCAGCATGGGACAGGGGACAGATACGCAGTATTTT; CDR3aa: CASSMGQGTDTQYF
j_gene: TRBJ2-1; v_gene: TRBV2; abundance: -; d_gene: -; CDR3nt: TGTGCCAGCAACCTAGGGAATGAGCAGTTCTTC; CDR3aa: CASNLGNEQFF
j_gene: TRBJ2-5; v_gene: TRBV20-1; abundance: few; d_gene: TRBD1; CDR3nt: TGCAGTGCCGAGGACCCCGAGACAGGGGGCGTCCAAGAGACCCAGTACTTC; CDR3aa: CSAEDPETGGVQETQYF
j_gene: TRBJ1-5; v_gene: TRBV19; abundance: -; d_gene: TRBD1; CDR3nt: TGTGCCAGTAGGAGACAGGGGTATACTGCGCGTAGCAATCAGCCCCAGCATTTT; CDR3aa: CASRRQGYTARSNQPQHF
j_gene: TRBJ1-5; v_gene: TRBV5-1; abundance: -; d_gene: TRBD1; CDR3nt: TGCGCCAGCAGCATGGGGACAGGAGTTAATCAGCCCCAGCATTTT; CDR3aa: CASSMGTGVNQPQHF
j_gene: TRBJ2-7; v_gene: TRBV10-3; abundance: -; d_gene: -; CDR3nt: TGTGCCATCAGTGAGGGCTTCGCGGTTAGCTCCTACGAGCAGTACTTC; CDR3aa: CAISEGFAVSSYEQYF
j_gene: TRBJ2-1; v_gene: TRBV20-1; abundance: -; d_gene: -; CDR3nt: TGCAGTGCTCGGGTCTGGGACAATGAGCAGTTCTTC; CDR3aa: CSARVWDNEQFF